The sequence of this T cell receptor beta chain was determined in a study of cytotoxic CD8 clonotypes in ibrutinib-treated CLL. In this sample, this clone turned up once. Its antigen is currently unknown. The CDR3 spans 14 residues. Trimming left V 4 bases short and J 1 base short, with 9 bases between. The study's findings and limits: Clonality went up at the time of ibrutinib response, stayed stable in sustained remission, and later dropped back toward its baseline level at progression. Relative to age-matched healthy donors, clonality at baseline was higher, and it tracked circulating CD8+ T-cell counts. Few clonotypes were public, and these shrank or held steady under treatment.

A 1 in 200,000 to 1 in 1 million T cell depth was the sequencing target. Clones were sequenced by immunoSEQ multiplex PCR, and TCRdb holds only the in-frame ones, with some missing. The sample has roughly 180,000 clones, over 55% seen once. The chain has TRBV23-1 and TRBJ2-3; D unclear. TRBV23-1 is recorded as an ORF, its role being uncertain. The sample here was PBMCs, taken after 24 months of ibrutinib treatment. The clonotype was recovered from a human donor with chronic lymphocytic leukemia. CDR3: CASSPLARTDTQYF. The CDR3 DNA reads as TGCGCCAGCAGTCCTCTGGCCCGCACAGATACGCAGTATTTT.